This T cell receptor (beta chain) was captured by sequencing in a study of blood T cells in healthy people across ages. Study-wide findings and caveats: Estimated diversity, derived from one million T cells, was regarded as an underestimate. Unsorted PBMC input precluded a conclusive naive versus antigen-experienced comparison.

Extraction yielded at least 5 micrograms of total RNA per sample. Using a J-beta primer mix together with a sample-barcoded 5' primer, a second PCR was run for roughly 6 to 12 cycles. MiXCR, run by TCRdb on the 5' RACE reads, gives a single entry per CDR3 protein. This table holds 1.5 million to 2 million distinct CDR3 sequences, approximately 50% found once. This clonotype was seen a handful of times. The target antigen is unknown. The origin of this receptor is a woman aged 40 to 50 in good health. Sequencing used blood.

The CDR3 sequence: CASSDSPAQPYNEQFF. CDR3 bases: TGTGCCAGCAGTGACTCGCCCGCTCAGCCCTACAATGAGCAGTTCTTC. J is TRBJ2-1 and V is TRBV6-4; D gene uncertain. The germline CDR1 and CDR2 sequences are MRHNA and SNTAGT. The CDR3 covers 16 residues. The ends were cut back, 0 bases at V and 2 bases at J, with 11 bases in the middle.